Listed below are T cell receptor beta chains from one sample, sequenced in a study of beta chain features in type 1 diabetes. Produced via immunoSEQ multiplex PCR; TCRdb's table is partial and in-frame only. The sample contains 130,000 or so clones, roughly 10% of which appear only once. Material: central memory CD4+ T cells from blood. The receptors here all came from a man aged 30 to 45 with type 1 diabetes. Each CDR3 is given with its conserved first and last residue. The order of the fields is V gene, clone size, D gene, J gene, CDR3 DNA, CDR3 protein. A D gene is named only where the DNA matches it firmly. Not all rows give a size; the values are once, few, many and, for expanded clones, a class.

TRBV30	NA	NA	TRBJ2-1	TGTGCCTGGAGTTGGCTAGCTCGCAATGAGCAGTTCTTC	CAWSWLARNEQFF
TRBV30	NA	NA	TRBJ2-3	TGTGCCTGGAGTATAGGGGCAGATACGCAGTATTTT	CAWSIGADTQYF
TRBV6-1	NA	NA	TRBJ2-3	TGTGCCAGCACAAGGGGTCTGAGAGATACGCAGTATTTT	CASTRGLRDTQYF
TRBV28	NA	NA	TRBJ2-6	TGTGCCAGCGCGGGTAGCTCTGGGGCCAACGTCCTGACTTTC	CASAGSSGANVLTF
TRBV5-1	few	TRBD2	TRBJ2-5	TGCGCCAGCAGAGGTTCAGCGGGGGAAGAGACCCAGTACTTC	CASRGSAGEETQYF
TRBV25-1	NA	NA	TRBJ2-7	TGTGCCAGCGGGAGGAGATTTTCCTACGAGCAGTACTTC	CASGRRFSYEQYF
TRBV6-5	many	NA	TRBJ1-1	TGTGCCAGCAGTTACTCGAGATCCGGGGACACAGAAGCTTTCTTT	CASSYSRSGDTEAFF
TRBV7-2	few	NA	TRBJ1-2	TGTGCCAGCAGCTTCTGGGGGCGAGGCTACACCTTC	CASSFWGRGYTF
TRBV28	once	TRBD1	TRBJ1-1	TGTGCCAGCAGTTTAGGACAGGGGGCAACCAACACTGAAGCTTTCTTT	CASSLGQGATNTEAFF
TRBV7-2	few	NA	TRBJ2-5	TGTGCCAGCAGCCTTGCGGGGGCGGAGACCCAGTACTTC	CASSLAGAETQYF
TRBV5-1	NA	TRBD1	TRBJ2-7	TGCGCCAGCAGCAAGGGACAGGGGGACGAGCAGTACTTC	CASSKGQGDEQYF
TRBV7-2	NA	NA	TRBJ1-2	TGTGCCAGCAGCACCCGAACAGGGCTGGTCTATGGCTACACCTTC	CASSTRTGLVYGYTF
TRBV2	few	NA	TRBJ2-7	TGTGCCAGCAGTAGGGACATCCTCTACGAGCAGTACTTC	CASSRDILYEQYF
TRBV5-4	NA	NA	TRBJ1-2	TGTGCCAGCAGCCCCGACACCTATGGCTACACCTTC	CASSPDTYGYTF
TRBV5-6	NA	NA	TRBJ2-7	TGTGCCAGCAGCGGTGGGACATACTCCTACGAGCAGTACTTC	CASSGGTYSYEQYF
TRBV6-5	NA	TRBD1	TRBJ2-7	TGTGCCAGCAGATTCGCCGGGACAGGGGGATACGAGCAGTACTTC	CASRFAGTGGYEQYF
TRBV11-2	NA	NA	TRBJ2-3	TGTGCCAGCAGCTTTTGGAGTGCAGATACGCAGTATTTT	CASSFWSADTQYF
TRBV30	NA	TRBD1	TRBJ2-3	TGTGCCTGGAGCGCCGGGACAGGGCCCACAGATACGCAGTATTTT	CAWSAGTGPTDTQYF
TRBV25-1	NA	TRBD1	TRBJ1-2	TGTGCCAGCATGTTTGGGGACAGCTATGGCTACACCTTC	CASMFGDSYGYTF
TRBV7-6	NA	TRBD1	TRBJ1-4	TGTGCCAGCAGCTCGAGAGGGGACAGACATAATGAAAAACTGTTTTTT	CASSSRGDRHNEKLFF
TRBV7-2	few	NA	TRBJ2-3	TGTGCCAGCAGCCCAGGACTAAGCACAGATACGCAGTATTTT	CASSPGLSTDTQYF
TRBV2	few	TRBD2	TRBJ2-2	TGTGCCACTCGCGGGGGCACCGGGGAGCTGTTTTTT	CATRGGTGELFF
TRBV9	NA	NA	TRBJ1-1	TGTGCCAGCAGCTTGCGGGCGTGGGACACTGAAGCTTTCTTT	CASSLRAWDTEAFF
TRBV5-4	many	TRBD1	TRBJ2-1	TGTGCCAGCAGCTTGGATGGGACAGGGGAGCAGTTCTTC	CASSLDGTGEQFF
TRBV6-1	NA	TRBD1	TRBJ2-2	TGTGCCAGCAGGGGACAGAGGAACACCGGGGAGCTGTTTTTT	CASRGQRNTGELFF
TRBV28	NA	NA	TRBJ2-6	TGTGCCAGCACCCTCCGAGGGAGATCAGGGGCCAACGTCCTGACTTTC	CASTLRGRSGANVLTF
TRBV29-1	NA	TRBD1	TRBJ1-1	TGCAGCGCGTCGGACAGGGCTCAAAACACTGAAGCTTTCTTT	CSASDRAQNTEAFF
TRBV28	NA	NA	TRBJ2-5	TGTGCCAGCAGTTCGTCCCGGAGCCAGTACTTC	CASSSSRSQYF
TRBV4-2	few	TRBD2	TRBJ2-3	TGTGCCAGCAGCCAAGATGCTAGCGGGGGGGCTGGAGATACGCAGTATTTT	CASSQDASGGAGDTQYF